This T cell receptor (beta chain) was obtained from a study of cytomegalovirus exposure and HLA in healthy donors. In the study overall: When 350 to 400 donors were genotyped, roughly four fifths of them were found to fall in the Caucasian-associated ancestry cluster.

Broader study findings: Immune exposure was documented only through CMV serostatus. In vitro confirmation showed three CMV-associated chains to be CMV antigen specific. TCR beta V- and J-gene trimming, according to a later analysis, was linked to a missense DCLRE1C variant.

13 Jbeta primers and 60 Vbeta primers were used for the PCR. Generated by immunoSEQ multiplex PCR, the TCRdb table keeps only in-frame clones and is missing some. The table includes about 160,000 clones, approximately 86% detected once. The CDR3 totals 15 residues. Trimming took 2 bases from V and 2 from J; bases not matched to a gene: 6. CDR1 and CDR2 from the germline V gene are SEHNR and FQNEAQ (reference sequence). As regards this clone: Its target is unknown.

The receptor comes from a woman aged 18-35 years in good health and CMV-seronegative. Sequences were obtained from PBMCs. The gene calls are TRBV7-9 and TRBJ2-7; 7 bases agree with TRBD2. The CDR3 loop is CASSLLAGAAYEQYF. The DNA for the CDR3 is TGTGCCAGCAGCTTATTAGCGGGTGCTGCCTACGAGCAGTACTTC.